This record covers a single T cell receptor beta chain. Its antigen target is currently unknown. The record has no base qualities; no much larger clone is one base away. The sample is drawn from a study of T cells in localized non-small cell lung cancer (dated by TCRdb to about 2020). Broadly, across the study: Comparing tumors with uninvolved tumor-adjacent lungs, the study looked at the T cell repertoires of 200 to 250 patients with early-stage NSCLC. The cohort comprised some 240 treatment-naïve NSCLC patients with resected, localized lung tumors. The mean age of the NSCLC patients was about 70 years, with 130 or so men and around 110 women. Overall results and qualifications from the work: Longer overall survival was associated with higher T cell density in blood, whereas shorter survival was associated with higher clonality in adjacent lung. Since the design was exploratory, TCR variables were selected using unadjusted p-values with no false-discovery rate correction. Of the top 100 tumor clones, a median of roughly 53 were detected in paired uninvolved adjacent lung; about 26 were also among that lung's top 100. Uninvolved tumor-adjacent lung showed the highest T cell clonality, higher than tumor, which suggests more focused antigenic responses in the uninvolved tumor-adjacent lung. Because multi-region tumor sequencing was not done, intratumor heterogeneity could not be ruled out.

TCR beta CDR3 regions were sequenced from DNA using the immunoSEQ Assay. As for the authors' bioinformatics: T cell density was computed as TCR beta template counts normalized to usable DNA estimated by amplifying housekeeping genes. Richness was estimated using the preseqR package, with extrapolation to 400,000 templates for PBMC samples and to 120,000 templates for tissue samples. Clonality was taken to be one minus Pielou's evenness. Differential abundance testing on productive amino-acid clonotypes, with a minimum total count of 5 and an alpha of 0.1, was used to identify tissue-enriched TCRs. The Jaccard Index and the Morisita Overlap Index were used to measure repertoire overlap between compartments. GLIPH grouped TCR beta CDR3s together with public tetramer-defined viral CDR3s, and a viral motif had to include at least three viral sequences and show V-gene enrichment. Here the immuneACCESS table is served through TCRdb, limited to in-frame sequences with V and J called. Missing clones are a known gap in these copies; in checked studies unresolved V genes cover under half, and the rest lacks a known reason. That table supplies the V and J calls and clone size; D and trimming were determined from the DNA. Recorded for this sample are 55,000 to 80,000 clones; 80% to 90% of them occurred a single time. The leading ten clones occupy roughly 14% of the sample.

From the germline V gene (reference sequence), CDR1 is GTSNPN and CDR2 is SVGIG. Its CDR3 holds 14 amino acids, cysteine through phenylalanine. The CDR3 DNA has 42 bases and is translated from base 1. Trimming removed 0 bases from V and 5 bases from J, leaving 13 bases between the germline ends. At diagnosis, tumor, uninvolved tumor-adjacent lung and peripheral blood were collected and then preserved as a mix of FFPE and fresh-frozen material. For TCR repertoire profiling, blood samples were analyzed in the form of peripheral blood mononuclear cells. The sequence was collected from an older female donor with stage I lung adenocarcinoma. The chain was built from TRBV30 and TRBJ1-1, with no confident D gene call. The specimen was peripheral blood, collected before any cancer treatment. The DNA reads TGTGCCTGGAGTGTAGGAGGGTTTAGGACTGAAGCTTTCTTT. It encodes CAWSVGGFRTEAFF.